The rows below give T cell receptor beta chains drawn from one sample of a study of cytomegalovirus exposure and HLA in healthy donors. Produced via immunoSEQ multiplex PCR; TCRdb's table is partial and in-frame only. The table has some 170,000 clones, 82% seen once. Sequenced sample: PBMCs. The receptors shown here come from a girl aged 2-10 years in good health and CMV-seropositive. Each CDR3 is given with its conserved first and last residue. The order of the fields is V gene, J gene, CDR3 length, clone size, CDR3 protein. The size of a clone is reported for some rows only, either as once, few or many, or as a class for expanded clones.

TRBV4-1	TRBJ2-5	15	.	CASRAGTRGQETQYF
TRBV6-1	TRBJ2-7	15	.	CASSDSSGSSYEQYF
TRBV28	TRBJ2-7	15	.	CASSLSLPGVYEQYF
TRBV29-1	TRBJ2-5	16	.	CSVEGLAGVLQETQYF
TRBV2	TRBJ2-2	15	.	CASIPLAGTSGELFF
TRBV25-1	TRBJ2-1	15	.	CASSGGEQGNNEQFF
TRBV2	TRBJ1-2	12	few	CAATGDSYGYTF
TRBV7-2	TRBJ2-6	16	few	CASSQDGTSGANVLTF
TRBV6-4	TRBJ1-1	14	.	CASSPSGLNTEAFF
TRBV30	TRBJ2-7	16	.	CAWTHSRTSGRHEQYF
TRBV6-5	TRBJ2-1	15	.	CASSSRLAGDNEQFF
TRBV5-1	TRBJ2-7	13	.	CASSPDRVYEQYF
TRBV7-6	TRBJ2-3	14	.	CASSLALASDTQYF
TRBV29-1	TRBJ2-2	12	.	CSTGLNTGELFF
TRBV30	TRBJ2-7	13	.	CAWSTGRFDEQYF
TRBV10-3	TRBJ2-5	14	few	CAISESSGGETQYF
TRBV2	TRBJ2-1	13	once	CASSEDFSNEQFF
TRBV7-3	TRBJ2-3	15	.	CASSLYSGISDTQYF
TRBV27	TRBJ2-7	15	.	CASSRQGAGPYEQYF
TRBV29-1	TRBJ2-5	14	.	CSVEDWEGKETQYF
TRBV4-2	TRBJ2-2	17	.	CASSQAASGRRTGELFF
TRBV18	TRBJ2-7	17	.	CASSPKWYSGRAYEQYF
TRBV20-1	TRBJ2-3	11	.	CSARGGDTQYF
TRBV5-4	TRBJ2-5	15	.	CASSSGTGGKETQYF
TRBV5-6	TRBJ1-2	15	.	CASSPYGGSNYGYTF
TRBV6-5	TRBJ2-2	14	few	CASSRTIITGELFF
TRBV7-9	TRBJ1-2	14	.	CASSPDRGQNGYTF
TRBV7-9	TRBJ1-1	12	.	CASSLARSEAFF
TRBV5-4	TRBJ2-1	18	.	CASSSGTSGIRRLNEQFF
TRBV30	TRBJ2-5	16	.	CAWSIWRGRGGETQYF
TRBV29-1	TRBJ2-1	16	.	CSVFVGAGGEYNEQFF
TRBV20-1	TRBJ1-1	10	.	CSARRNEAFF
TRBV5-1	TRBJ2-7	16	.	CASRLTYSGRVGEQYF
TRBV30	TRBJ1-2	11	.	CAWSSVYGYTF
TRBV30	TRBJ1-2	12	.	CAWSADRGGYTF
TRBV30	TRBJ1-5	17	.	CAWSAATGFGGNQPQHF
TRBV7-3	TRBJ1-1	14	.	CASSSTGLNTEAFF
TRBV7-6	TRBJ1-2	16	once	CASSLYGGTANYGYTF
TRBV4-2	TRBJ2-2	16	.	CASSPGTSGLGGELFF
TRBV28	TRBJ2-7	14	.	CASSTTGSSYEQYF
TRBV7-6	TRBJ2-3	16	.	CASSFMSGMGTDTQYF
TRBV7-8	TRBJ1-5	16	.	CASSPNRKDSNQPQHF
TRBV7-9	TRBJ2-7	14	.	CASSLASGRYEQYF
TRBV27	TRBJ2-2	17	.	CASSPLRQDPNTGELFF
TRBV2	TRBJ2-5	14	.	CASRKGLAGGAQYF